This TCR beta chain was obtained from a study of molecular identifiers for immune sequencing clone quantification. Overall study: Replicates partitioned RNA from 20,000 or 100,000 naive CD8 cells into five parts, sequencing four.

Preparation methods for the bulk TCR libraries were those previously described, with listed TCR primers. TCRdb fed the PCR reads into MiXCR, producing one record per CDR3 protein. The table has 7,500 to 10,000 distinct CDR3 sequences, approximately 19% seen once. This CDR3 contains 12 residues. Germline assignment: CDR1 GTSNPN and CDR2 SVGIG (reference sequence). Trimming removed 4 bases from V and 2 bases from J; junction bases left unmatched: 1. Study results and caveats: Spiked-in Jurkat TCR RNA corresponding to one cell was reported as detectable against about 1 million naive cells.

By frequency in the sample, this clonotype is medium-sized. Its antigen remains unidentified. Libraries of naive CD8 T cells were made from roughly 18,000 to 920,000 sorted cells. They used 10%, 30% or 50% RNA. This chain joins TRBV30 and TRBJ2-5, with TRBD2 matching over 7 bases. The sequencing sample was made of naive CD8+ T cells from blood, with Jurkat cell RNA spiked in. The sample's subset: FACS-sorted CD8+CD4-CCR7+CD45RA+ naive T cells. The receptor was isolated from a human donor in good health. Some libraries in this study had Jurkat cell RNA spiked in. The CDR3 loop reads CAWTGLQETQYF. In nucleotides, the CDR3 is TGTGCCTGGACGGGACTACAAGAGACCCAGTACTTC.